This T cell receptor (beta chain) was profiled in a study of blood T cell repertoires in COVID-19 (dated by TCRdb to 2018 to 2021). Some background on the complete study: Samples covering the acute and convalescent phases of COVID-19 were provided by collaborators in the United States, Italy and Spain. The prospective study material was composed of cDNA or gDNA derived from T cells, B-cell-depleted T cells, or PBMCs. The dataset comprised deeply sampled blood TCRbeta repertoires from subjects exposed to, actively infected with, or recovered from COVID-19. The repertoires were released in a freely available public database meant as a resource for research on the immune response to SARS-CoV-2. Samples came from the ongoing ImmuneRACE study (first 160 participants) plus 1,254 subjects from 6 global collaborators. Sample metadata almost always included a de-identified subject ID, COVID-19 status, age in years and sex. Where HLA class I and class II types were available, the types were taken from metadata supplied by the sample provider, not from assay-based typing. Broad study findings and their caveats: Clinical and demographic metadata were provided uncurated, with the amount varying by source and participant.

Enrolling through a virtual design, the prospective study's participants ranged in age from roughly 18 to 89 years and lived across more than 20 United States geographic areas. In the prospective study, cohorts were assigned on the basis of participant-reported clinical history obtained from a screening survey and a study questionnaire. Mobile phlebotomists in the prospective study collected whole blood, serum and a nasopharyngeal or oropharyngeal swab from every participant. Participants in the prospective study had the option to provide additional blood draws and questionnaires over a roughly 2-month period. Before DNA extraction, blood samples from the prospective study were shipped at room temperature or frozen. This clone was detected only once. The antigen this receptor binds is unknown. Within one base of it there is no much larger clone, and no base qualities were kept. Inclusive of the bounding cysteine and phenylalanine, the CDR3 is 18 residues long. Only CDR3 DNA remains: 54 bases, in frame from the first base. The V and J ends are trimmed by 2 bases and 10 bases, leaving 24 bases between them. CDR1 and CDR2 were assigned from the germline V gene as MNHNS and SASEGT.

The immunoSEQ Assay, a bias-controlled multiplex PCR, was used to amplify TCRbeta CDR3 regions from genomic DNA. For the original study's pipeline: The number of nucleated cells in each sample was estimated by amplification of reference gene primers within the assay. Sequence reads were collapsed and filtered to measure the absolute abundance of every unique TCRbeta CDR3 rearrangement. For each sample, productive Simpson clonality was calculated as the square root of Simpson's diversity index over productive rearrangements. The table comes from immuneACCESS by way of TCRdb, which keeps in-frame sequences with V and J called. Part of the clones is missing from these tables; in studies checked, under half for an unresolved V gene and the rest for unknown reasons. V and J calls and clone size come straight from that table; D and trimming were deduced from the DNA. The sample table contains around 230,000 clones; only one count was recorded for roughly 85% of them. Around 3.5% of the sample comes from the top ten.

This receptor was identified in a woman in her forties with acute COVID-19. What was sequenced was PBMCs or T cells enriched from blood (not recorded which). Recombination joined TRBV6-1 with TRBJ1-6; the D gene cannot be resolved reliably. CDR3 protein: CASSEFNPTLLPGSPLHF. The DNA is as follows: TGTGCCAGCAGTGAATTTAACCCAACGCTTCTTCCAGGATCACCCCTCCACTTT.